These 13 T cell receptor beta chains were sequenced from one sample in a study of human T cells and chemical hapten exposure. As for time point: patch test 1, 2 weeks after DPC sensitization. The treatment is: therapeutic diphenylcyclopropenone sensitization with weekly scalp DPC. TCRdb analysed the RACE reads with MiXCR anew, one entry per CDR3 protein. The top ten hold roughly 0.92% of the sample, which has 95,000 to 150,000 distinct CDR3 sequences, roughly 15% seen once. The sample consisted of whole blood, taken in connection with sensitization to the hapten diphenylcyclopropenone (DPC). Receptor source: a man younger than 30 with alopecia areata. Some clones in this sample may be carry-over from other donors' samples.

The CDR3 spells CSAYGLGDGEQYF. In DNA, the CDR3 is TGCAGTGCGTACGGACTGGGGGACGGCGAGCAGTACTTC. The chain is built from TRBV20-1 and TRBJ2-7, with D perhaps assigned TRBD1 or TRBD2 (5 bases each). The CDR3 is 13 amino acids. CDR1 DFQATT and CDR2 SNEGSKA come from the germline V gene (reference sequence). V lost 6 bases and J 6 bases, leaving 18 bases between the germline ends.

This clonotype came up many times. CDR3 in amino acids: CASRSAGPDTQYF. The CDR3 nucleotides read TGTGCCAGCAGATCGGCTGGTCCAGATACGCAGTATTTT. The rearrangement joins TRBV7-9 to TRBJ2-3; D call uncertain. The CDR3 loop spans 13 amino acids. Trimming took off 6 bases at V and 4 bases at J, with 11 bases between the two ends. Germline-derived CDR1 and CDR2 are SEHNR and FQNEAQ (reference sequence).

This clonotype was observed at least ten times. CDR3 region: CASSRGESPLHF. The CDR3 DNA reads as TGTGCCAGCAGTAGAGGGGAATCACCCCTCCACTTT. The rearrangement links TRBV6-2 or TRBV6-3 to TRBJ1-6, with D perhaps TRBD1 (5 bases). Per the germline V gene, CDR1 is MNHEY and CDR2 is SVGEGT. Between the trimmed V and J ends, which lost 5 bases and 10 bases, there was a span of 9 bases. The CDR3 has 12 residues.

This rearrangement joins TRBV24-1 to TRBJ2-2; 9 bases fit TRBD1. From germline, CDR1 is KGHDR and CDR2 SFDVKD. V was pared by 4 bases and J by 0 bases, with 8 bases of the junction left unmatched. This CDR3 region has 18 residues. CDR3 region: CATSDLPGQGPNTGELFF. In DNA form, the CDR3 reads TGTGCCACCAGTGACCTCCCGGGACAGGGACCGAACACCGGGGAGCTGTTTTTT.

The chain links TRBV10-2 to TRBJ2-5; 13 bases match TRBD2. There are 14 residues in the CDR3. J gave up 5 bases and V 6 bases, and 3 bases lay outside the gene matches. CDR1 and CDR2 (germline): WSHSY, SAAADI. CDR3 loop: CASRGTSGAETQYF. CDR3 in DNA: TGCGCCAGCAGGGGGACTAGCGGGGCCGAGACCCAGTACTTC.

This clonotype was observed many times. This chain links TRBV29-1 with TRBJ1-6, with 10 bases matching TRBD1. Germline V lookup: CDR1 SQVTM, CDR2 ANQGSEA. This CDR3 has 13 amino acids. The V gene end was trimmed by 7 bases and the J gene end by 7 bases; junction bases not matched to a gene: 4. The CDR3 coding sequence is TGCAGCGCTGGGACAGGGGTGAATTCACCCCTCCACTTT. Its protein product is CSAGTGVNSPLHF.

This clonotype was picked up many times. The chain employs TRBV6-2 or TRBV6-3 and TRBJ1-2; tentatively, D is TRBD1 (6 bases). This CDR3 region has 14 residues. V gave up 7 bases and J gave up 2 bases, with 14 bases separating them. Germline-derived CDR1 and CDR2 are MNHEY and SVGEGT. CDR3 residues: CASITAGANYGYTF. The CDR3 DNA follows: TGTGCCAGCATAACGGCGGGGGCGAACTATGGCTACACCTTC.

V gene TRBV20-1 combines with J gene TRBJ2-1; 8 bases map to TRBD1. CDR3 length equals 17 residues. The germline gives CDR1 DFQATT, CDR2 SNEGSKA (reference sequence). V dropped 3 bases and J dropped 2; count of bases not matched to a gene: 12. CDR3 nucleotides: TGCAGTGCTAGGCGTCACAGGGACAGGAATACCTACAATGAGCAGTTCTTC. Translation gives CSARRHRDRNTYNEQFF.

The table lists this clonotype with a few counts. The V call is TRBV7-3, the J call TRBJ2-3, with TRBD1 identical over 9 bases. The germline V gene has CDR1 SGHTA and CDR2 FQGTGA. CDR3 length: 15 residues. The trim removed 5 bases at V and 4 bases at J, leaving 7 bases unmatched. For the CDR3, the DNA is TGTGCCAGCAGCCTCTCTGGGACAGGGCCAGATACGCAGTATTTT. It yields the protein CASSLSGTGPDTQYF.

The V gene is TRBV7-8, the J gene TRBJ2-7; tentative D call: TRBD2 (7 bases). The CDR3 spans 14 residues. V lost 5 bases, J lost 3 bases, and 14 bases lay in between. Germline V gives CDR1 SGHVS, CDR2 FQNEAQ. In DNA form, the CDR3 reads TGTGCCAGCAGCCCAGACGGGGGGCTCTACGAGCAGTACTTC. Encoded protein: CASSPDGGLYEQYF.

V and J are TRBV4-3 and TRBJ2-7, with a possible D match to TRBD2 (5 bases). The CDR3 covers 14 residues. Germline assignment: CDR1 LGHNA and CDR2 YSLEER. V was shortened by 0 bases and J by 3 bases, with 9 bases between the two germline ends. CDR3 loop: CASSQDFAGYEQYF. The DNA for the CDR3 is TGCGCCAGCAGCCAAGACTTCGCGGGCTACGAGCAGTACTTC.

This clonotype was picked up many times. The chain carries TRBV7-6 and TRBJ2-5, with TRBD1 matching over 7 bases. The V gene end was trimmed by 1 base and the J gene end by 5 bases; junction bases not matched to a gene: 7. The CDR3 contains 15 residues. Germline CDR1 SGHVS, CDR2 FNYEAQ. CDR3: CASSLVKQGLETQYF. The DNA for the CDR3 is TGTGCCAGCAGCTTAGTAAAACAGGGGTTGGAGACCCAGTACTTC. Full variable domain (outside the CDR3, taken from reference TRBV7-6 and TRBJ2-5): GAGVSQSPRYKVTKRGQDVALRCDPISGHVSLYWYRQALGQGPEFLTYFNYEAQQDKSGLPNDRFSAERPEGSISTLTIQRTEQRDSAMYRCASSLVKQGLETQYFGPGTRLLVL.

V and J are TRBV7-6 and TRBJ2-3; D perhaps matches TRBD1 (6 bases). V was shortened by 3 bases and J by 1 base, with 11 bases between the two germline ends. Germline lookup yields CDR1 SGHVS and CDR2 FNYEAQ. The CDR3 covers 15 residues. CDR3 protein: CASSLGAGRTDTQYF. DNA for the CDR3: TGTGCCAGCAGCTTGGGGGCAGGGCGCACAGATACGCAGTATTTT. The full variable domain, completed using reference TRBV7-6 and TRBJ2-3, is GAGVSQSPRYKVTKRGQDVALRCDPISGHVSLYWYRQALGQGPEFLTYFNYEAQQDKSGLPNDRFSAERPEGSISTLTIQRTEQRDSAMYRCASSLGAGRTDTQYFGPGTRLTVL.